The 13 T cell receptor beta chains below were found in one sample sequenced in a study of control samples from healthy donors and cancer patients. Sequencing used immunoSEQ multiplex PCR; TCRdb keeps in-frame clones, though not all of them. There are roughly 100,000 clones in the sample; roughly 80% occur only once, and less than 15% lies in the top ten. The sequencing input was blood. Every receptor here comes from a woman in her 50s in good health.

This clone was found a few times. The chain recombines TRBV28 with TRBJ1-1; D is uncertain. This CDR3 region has 13 residues. The germline V gene encodes CDR1 MDHEN and CDR2 SYDVKM. The V gene lost 2 bases and the J gene lost 9 bases, with 13 bases spanning the gap. The CDR3 DNA is TGTGCCAGCAGTTTACTGGCAGCTCCTCAAGCTTTCTTT. It is translated as CASSLLAAPQAFF. The variable domain in full, with the rest retrieved from reference TRBV28 and TRBJ1-1, is DVKVTQSSRYLVKRTGEKVFLECVQDMDHENMFWYRQDPGLGLRLIYFSYDVKMKEKGDIPEGYSVSREKKERFSLILESASTNQTSMYLCASSLLAAPQAFFGQGTRLTVV.

This chain uses TRBV11-2 with TRBJ1-2, with D tentatively TRBD1 (6 bases). Germline V gene sequence: CDR1 SGHAT, CDR2 FQNNGV. V shed 5 bases and J shed 7 bases, with 11 bases lying between them. This CDR3 comprises 12 residues. In DNA, the CDR3 is TGTGCCAGCAGCCCTGCGGGGGCTGGCTACACCTTC. Translation: CASSPAGAGYTF.

This CDR3 is CASSYGPGRHEQFF. The CDR3 coding sequence is TGTGCCAGCAGTTACGGGCCCGGTCGGCATGAGCAGTTCTTC. The J gene is TRBJ2-1, the V gene TRBV6-5, with D uncertain. Germline V gene lookup returns CDR1 MNHEY and CDR2 SVGAGI. This CDR3 is built from 14 residues. Trimming removed 2 bases at V and 8 bases at J, with 13 bases between.

Only one count was recorded for this clone. This chain links TRBV7-3 with TRBJ2-2; D is unclear. CDR1 and CDR2 from the germline V gene are SGHTA and FQGTGA. The V gene lost 5 bases and the J gene lost 7 bases, with 8 bases spanning the gap. The CDR3 is 12 amino acids. CDR3: CASSPIGGELFF. The CDR3 nucleotides read TGTGCCAGCAGCCCCATAGGCGGGGAGCTGTTTTTT.

V usage is TRBV9 and J usage is TRBJ1-1, with D possibly matching TRBD1 (5 bases). Germline V lookup: CDR1 SGDLS, CDR2 YYNGEE. V lost 4 bases and J lost 2, with 12 bases in between. This CDR3 spans 14 amino acids. The CDR3 sequence: CASSLRQLNTEAFF. DNA for the CDR3: TGTGCCAGCAGCCTAAGACAGCTCAACACTGAAGCTTTCTTT.

The J gene is TRBJ2-1, the V gene TRBV5-1, with 7 bases fitting TRBD2. With V trimmed by 4 bases and J by 6 bases, 4 bases remained unmatched. Germline V lookup: CDR1 SGHRS, CDR2 YFSETQ. This CDR3 has 13 amino acids. The DNA of the CDR3 is TGCGCCAGCAGCGGGGGGAGGGTCAATGAGCAGTTCTTC. This codes for CASSGGRVNEQFF.

This clone was found once. CDR3 bases: TGCGCCAGCAGGAGACCGGGACAGGGGGCCCATAATTCACCCCTCCACTTT. Amino acids: CASRRPGQGAHNSPLHF. The gene calls are TRBV23-1 and TRBJ1-6; 12 bases align to TRBD1. TRBV23-1 is placed among ORFs of uncertain function. Trimming removed 6 bases from V and 5 bases from J; junction bases left unmatched: 8. The CDR3 is 17 amino acids.

In DNA, the CDR3 is TGTGCCAGCAGGGACAGGGGCACCTACAATGAGCAGTTCTTC. Its translation: CASRDRGTYNEQFF. The V call is TRBV2, the J call TRBJ2-1, with TRBD1 identical over 9 bases. This CDR3 has 14 residues. Trimming cost V 6 bases and J 2 bases; bases outside gene matches: 2. Per the germline V gene, CDR1 is SNHLY and CDR2 is FYNNEI.

This chain links TRBV27 with TRBJ2-7; no clear D gene. This CDR3 comprises 13 residues. Germline V gene data show CDR1 as MNHEY and CDR2 as SMNVEV (reference sequence). V lost 4 bases to trimming and J lost 0 bases, with 7 bases between them. CDR3 sequence: CASSWKSSYEQYF. CDR3 DNA sequence: TGTGCCAGCAGTTGGAAGAGCTCCTACGAGCAGTACTTC.

The chain employs TRBV24-1 and TRBJ2-3, with 12 bases aligning to TRBD2. The V and J ends lost 2 bases and 3 bases, in that order; junction bases with no gene match: 8. Germline-derived CDR1 and CDR2 are KGHDR and SFDVKD. The CDR3 is 18 amino acids. The CDR3 region has the DNA TGTGCCACCAGTGATTCCCTAGCGGGAGGGCCGAGAACAGATACGCAGTATTTT. Residues: CATSDSLAGGPRTDTQYF.

In DNA, the CDR3 is TGTGCCAGCAGCTTAGGCAGTCGAGGGTCGCCCCAGCATTTT. Its protein product is CASSLGSRGSPQHF. The genes are TRBV11-3 and TRBJ1-5, with D unclear. The V end lost 1 base, the J end lost 9 bases, and 13 bases lay between the germline ends. In germline, CDR1 is SGHNT, CDR2 YENEEA. The CDR3 loop spans 14 amino acids.

This chain uses TRBV28 with TRBJ1-3; D unclear. Deletions cut 1 base from V and 0 bases from J, with 10 bases between. The CDR3 contains 16 residues. Germline V lookup: CDR1 MDHEN, CDR2 SYDVKM. This CDR3 is CASSLSGLHSGNTIYF. The CDR3 DNA is TGTGCCAGCAGTTTATCCGGCCTCCACTCTGGAAACACCATATATTTT. Full variable domain (remainder filled in from reference TRBV28 and TRBJ1-3): DVKVTQSSRYLVKRTGEKVFLECVQDMDHENMFWYRQDPGLGLRLIYFSYDVKMKEKGDIPEGYSVSREKKERFSLILESASTNQTSMYLCASSLSGLHSGNTIYFGEGSWLTVV.

The chain has TRBV5-6 and TRBJ2-1, with D possibly TRBD2 on 5 matching bases. Germline CDR1 reads SGHDT; CDR2 reads YYEEEE. The germline V and J ends were trimmed by 7 bases and 0 bases, with 11 bases remaining between them. The CDR3 contains 14 residues. The CDR3 protein is CASQSGSSYNEQFF. CDR3 DNA: TGTGCCAGCCAGTCGGGAAGCTCCTACAATGAGCAGTTCTTC.